This T cell receptor beta chain came from a study of vaccination and CD4 T cells after COVID-19. The wider study: Samples after vaccination came a median roughly 74 days past dose two, ranging 14 to 241. From HCoV-229E, HCoV-OC43, HCoV-NL63 and SARS-CoV-2, overlapping spike peptides were used to stimulate the cells. General study results and limits: Early post-infection timepoints were not included, and relatively few convalescent patients were studied.

Cultured CD4+ T cell DNA underwent sequencing with the Oncomine TCR Beta short-read assay. Someone extracted genomic DNA from cultured CD4+ T cells. TCRdb ran MiXCR on the PCR reads and lists one entry per CDR3 protein. The profile shows some 9,100 distinct CDR3 sequences, more than 30% of them singletons. V lost 8 bases, J lost 4 bases, and 17 bases lay in between. The CDR3 extends over 14 amino acids. Germline CDR1 SGHTA, CDR2 FQGTGA. This clonotype showed up just a few times. Its target is not known. Treatment meaning: roughly 10-day PBMC culture with coronavirus spike peptide pools or control peptides (ViraFEST assay). From the unexposed donor, CD4+ T cells were collected ahead of the COVID-19 pandemic (2011-2018).

Source material: CD4+ T cells from blood, cultured in vitro. The chain has TRBV7-3 and TRBJ2-5; D gene unclear. The TCR comes from a human donor in good health. CDR3 amino acids: CASARASPSETQYF. The CDR3 coding sequence is TGTGCCAGCGCCCGGGCATCACCGTCAGAGACCCAGTACTTC.